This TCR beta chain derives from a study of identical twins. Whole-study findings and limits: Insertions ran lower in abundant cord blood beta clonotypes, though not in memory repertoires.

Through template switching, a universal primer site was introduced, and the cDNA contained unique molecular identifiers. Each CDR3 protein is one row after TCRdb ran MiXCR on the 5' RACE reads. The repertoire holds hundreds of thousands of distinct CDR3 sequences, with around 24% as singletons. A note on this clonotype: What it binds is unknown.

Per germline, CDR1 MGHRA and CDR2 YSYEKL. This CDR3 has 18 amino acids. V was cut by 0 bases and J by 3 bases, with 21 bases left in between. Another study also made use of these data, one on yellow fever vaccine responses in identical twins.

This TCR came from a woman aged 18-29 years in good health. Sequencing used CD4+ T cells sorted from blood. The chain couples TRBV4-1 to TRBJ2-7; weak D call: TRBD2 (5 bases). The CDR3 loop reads CASSQDRRMAGPLYEQYF. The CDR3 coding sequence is TGCGCCAGCAGCCAAGATCGGCGGATGGCGGGTCCCCTCTACGAGCAGTACTTC.